This is a list of T cell receptor beta chains from one sample in a study of tumor-infiltrating lymphocytes in primary liver carcinoma. TCRdb reprocessed the multiplex PCR reads via MiXCR and lists one record per CDR3 protein. The data contain under 200,000 distinct CDR3 sequences, around 60% of them singletons. Sequencing used peripheral blood. These receptors originate from an older woman with primary liver carcinoma and hepatitis B virus infection. The CDR3 runs from the conserved cysteine through the conserved F or W. Each record gives: CDR3 protein, CDR3 DNA, D gene, clone size, J gene, V gene. D genes are given only for firm matches. Size is stated for part of the rows, as once, few or many counts, or as a class when the clone is expanded.

CDR3 protein: CASSTQGSYEQYF
CDR3 DNA: TGTGCCAGCAGCACCCAAGGTTCGTACGAACAGTACTTC
D gene: .
clone size: .
J gene: TRBJ2-7
V gene: TRBV11-2

CDR3 protein: CASREGQSPSYEQYF
CDR3 DNA: TGTGCCAGCAGGGAAGGACAGTCCCCCTCCTACGAGCAGTACTTC
D gene: .
clone size: many
J gene: TRBJ2-7
V gene: TRBV6-5

CDR3 protein: CASSYLPREGTGELFF
CDR3 DNA: TGTGCCAGCAGTTACTTACCGCGGGAGGGCACCGGGGAGCTGTTTTTT
D gene: TRBD2
clone size: .
J gene: TRBJ2-2
V gene: TRBV6-5

CDR3 protein: CAGGSGSYNEQFF
CDR3 DNA: TGTGCCGGCGGATCCGGCTCCTACAATGAGCAGTTCTTC
D gene: .
clone size: .
J gene: TRBJ2-1
V gene: TRBV9

CDR3 protein: CAINYRRGTLSYEQYF
CDR3 DNA: TGTGCCATCAATTATCGCAGGGGGACATTGAGCTACGAGCAGTACTTC
D gene: TRBD1
clone size: .
J gene: TRBJ2-7
V gene: TRBV6-5

CDR3 protein: CAYRPWPYEQYF
CDR3 DNA: TGTGCCTACCGCCCGTGGCCCTACGAGCAGTACTTC
D gene: .
clone size: .
J gene: TRBJ2-7
V gene: TRBV30

CDR3 protein: CDSSRLAGVSEQYF
CDR3 DNA: TGTGACAGCAGCAGGCTAGCGGGGGTCTCGGAGCAGTACTTC
D gene: TRBD2
clone size: .
J gene: TRBJ2-7
V gene: TRBV11-2

CDR3 protein: CASSLEDRGWETQYF
CDR3 DNA: TGTGCCAGCAGCTTGGAGGACAGGGGGTGGGAGACCCAGTACTTC
D gene: TRBD1
clone size: .
J gene: TRBJ2-5
V gene: TRBV5-6

CDR3 protein: CASNPRLGELFF
CDR3 DNA: TGTGCCAGTAACCCCCGTCTAGGGGAGCTGTTTTTT
D gene: .
clone size: once
J gene: TRBJ2-2
V gene: TRBV4-2

CDR3 protein: CASRIPGGMGSPLHF
CDR3 DNA: TGTGCCAGCAGGATCCCGGGTGGCATGGGGTCACCCCTCCACTTT
D gene: .
clone size: once
J gene: TRBJ1-6
V gene: TRBV11-2

CDR3 protein: CASSIGGLAKGTQYF
CDR3 DNA: TGTGCCAGCAGTATAGGGGGACTCGCGAAGGGGACCCAGTATTTC
D gene: .
clone size: .
J gene: TRBJ2-5
V gene: TRBV12-3/TRBV12-4

CDR3 protein: CASSLEGDKDEQYF
CDR3 DNA: TGTGCCAGCAGCTTGGAGGGGGATAAAGACGAGCAGTACTTC
D gene: .
clone size: .
J gene: TRBJ2-7
V gene: TRBV5-6

CDR3 protein: CATSGGSYAEEQYF
CDR3 DNA: TGTGCCACCTCAGGGGGCAGTTATGCGGAAGAGCAGTACTTC
D gene: TRBD1
clone size: .
J gene: TRBJ2-7
V gene: TRBV7-8

CDR3 protein: CASSKGGANGRSSYNEQFF
CDR3 DNA: TGTGCCAGCAGCAAAGGAGGGGCTAACGGGCGGAGCTCCTACAATGAGCAGTTCTTC
D gene: .
clone size: .
J gene: TRBJ2-1
V gene: TRBV7-8

CDR3 protein: CASMTGQGGETQYF
CDR3 DNA: TGCGCCAGCATGACGGGACAGGGAGGAGAGACCCAGTACTTC
D gene: TRBD1
clone size: .
J gene: TRBJ2-5
V gene: TRBV5-1

CDR3 protein: CASSKDSGRPDTQYF
CDR3 DNA: TGTGCCAGCAGCAAGGACAGCGGCCGCCCAGATACGCAGTATTTT
D gene: .
clone size: .
J gene: TRBJ2-3
V gene: TRBV11-3

CDR3 protein: CASTGGGTRYGCTF
CDR3 DNA: TGTGCCAGCACCGGAGGGGGGACGCGGTATGGCTGCACCTTC
D gene: .
clone size: .
J gene: TRBJ1-2
V gene: TRBV5-5

CDR3 protein: CAWSSGGAGTGELFF
CDR3 DNA: TGTGCCTGGAGTAGTGGGGGCGCGGGCACCGGGGAGCTGTTTTTT
D gene: .
clone size: many
J gene: TRBJ2-2
V gene: TRBV30

CDR3 protein: CATSGPGPSGGCEQLFF
CDR3 DNA: TGTGCCACCAGTGGTCCGGGACCCAGTGGCGGGTGCGAACAACTGTTTTTT
D gene: .
clone size: .
J gene: TRBJ1-4
V gene: TRBV24-1

CDR3 protein: CASSRTGGADNQPRHF
CDR3 DNA: TGTGCCAGCAGTAGAACAGGGGGCGCGGACAATCAGCCTCGGCATTTT
D gene: TRBD1
clone size: .
J gene: TRBJ1-5
V gene: TRBV2

CDR3 protein: CASSSSDRVEAFF
CDR3 DNA: TGTGCCAGCAGTTCGTCGGACAGGGTTGAGGCTTTCTTT
D gene: TRBD1
clone size: few
J gene: TRBJ1-1
V gene: TRBV28

CDR3 protein: CASSLSCPGGTYGYTF
CDR3 DNA: TGTGCTAGCAGTTTATCTTGTCCGGGGGGGACCTATGGCTACACCTTC
D gene: .
clone size: .
J gene: TRBJ1-2
V gene: TRBV28

CDR3 protein: CASSLSVSLSNYGYTF
CDR3 DNA: TGTGCCAGCAGCCTCTCCGTCTCCTTAAGTAACTATGGCTACACCTTC
D gene: .
clone size: .
J gene: TRBJ1-2
V gene: TRBV11-3

CDR3 protein: CASSQPEKNIQYF
CDR3 DNA: TGTGCCAGCAGCCAACCGGAAAAAAACATTCAGTACTTC
D gene: .
clone size: many
J gene: TRBJ2-4
V gene: TRBV4-2

CDR3 protein: CANSSAGTSAYEQYF
CDR3 DNA: TGTGCCAACAGTTCAGCCGGGACTAGCGCCTACGAGCAGTACTTC
D gene: TRBD2
clone size: .
J gene: TRBJ2-7
V gene: TRBV28

CDR3 protein: CASSWTEGGGTQYF
CDR3 DNA: TGTGCCAGCAGCTGGACAGAAGGGGGGGGGACCCAGTACTTC
D gene: .
clone size: .
J gene: TRBJ2-5
V gene: TRBV11-2

CDR3 protein: CDSSLLGQRNEAFF
CDR3 DNA: TGCGACAGCAGCTTGTTGGGGCAGAGGAATGAAGCTTTCTTT
D gene: .
clone size: .
J gene: TRBJ1-1
V gene: TRBV5-1

CDR3 protein: CSVRSGAANTEELFF
CDR3 DNA: TGCAGCGTGAGGTCCGGGGCAGCGAACACCGAGGAGCTGTTTTTT
D gene: .
clone size: .
J gene: TRBJ2-2
V gene: TRBV29-1

CDR3 protein: CASNLDPAGGPSEQYF
CDR3 DNA: TGTGCCAGCAACTTAGATCCAGCGGGAGGGCCCTCCGAACAGTACTTC
D gene: TRBD2
clone size: .
J gene: TRBJ2-7
V gene: TRBV11-2

CDR3 protein: CASRSQVGVAAELFF
CDR3 DNA: TGCGCCAGCAGATCCCAAGTGGGAGTGGCCGCGGAGCTGTTTTTT
D gene: .
clone size: once
J gene: TRBJ2-2
V gene: TRBV5-1

CDR3 protein: CASPPPGQGFPPNTEAFF
CDR3 DNA: TGTGCCAGCCCTCCCCCGGGACAGGGATTTCCTCCCAACACTGAAGCTTTCTTT
D gene: TRBD1
clone size: few
J gene: TRBJ1-1
V gene: TRBV28

CDR3 protein: CASSLQGGAEAFF
CDR3 DNA: TGTGCCAGCAGTCTCCAGGGGGGGGCTGAAGCTTTCTTT
D gene: TRBD1
clone size: many
J gene: TRBJ1-1
V gene: TRBV12-3/TRBV12-4

CDR3 protein: CASSSTSTGPADTQYF
CDR3 DNA: TGTGCCAGCAGCTCGACCTCGACAGGGCCCGCAGATACGCAGTATTTT
D gene: TRBD1
clone size: .
J gene: TRBJ2-3
V gene: TRBV5-8

CDR3 protein: CASSFTKCAQGDGETQYF
CDR3 DNA: TGTGCCAGCAGTTTCACGAAATGCGCCCAGGGTGACGGGGAGACCCAGTACTTC
D gene: .
clone size: once
J gene: TRBJ2-5
V gene: TRBV28

CDR3 protein: CASSLWQGANEQYF
CDR3 DNA: TGCGCCAGCAGCTTGTGGCAGGGGGCAAACGAGCAGTACTTC
D gene: TRBD1
clone size: few
J gene: TRBJ2-7
V gene: TRBV5-1

CDR3 protein: CASSSPGTGGEKLFF
CDR3 DNA: TGTGCCAGCAGCTCTCCCGGGACAGGGGGTGAAAAACTGTTTTTT
D gene: TRBD1
clone size: many
J gene: TRBJ1-4
V gene: TRBV11-2

CDR3 protein: CASSQTGGGETQYF
CDR3 DNA: TGCGCTAGCAGCCAAACAGGGGGTGGAGAGACCCAGTACTTC
D gene: TRBD1
clone size: .
J gene: TRBJ2-5
V gene: TRBV5-1

CDR3 protein: CASSLDDRGPYGYTF
CDR3 DNA: TGTGCCAGCAGCTTGGATGACAGGGGCCCCTATGGCTACACCTTC
D gene: TRBD1
clone size: .
J gene: TRBJ1-2
V gene: TRBV5-6

CDR3 protein: CASSFEDWQETQYF
CDR3 DNA: TGTGCCAGCAGTTTCGAGGACTGGCAAGAGACCCAGTACTTC
D gene: .
clone size: many
J gene: TRBJ2-5
V gene: TRBV12-3/TRBV12-4

CDR3 protein: CASSESGGANYGYTF
CDR3 DNA: TGCGCCAGCAGTGAGTCCGGGGGAGCTAACTATGGCTACACCTTC
D gene: .
clone size: few
J gene: TRBJ1-2
V gene: TRBV10-2

CDR3 protein: CAWSVGHLNYGYTF
CDR3 DNA: TGTGCCTGGAGTGTTGGGCATTTAAACTATGGCTACACCTTC
D gene: .
clone size: .
J gene: TRBJ1-2
V gene: TRBV30

CDR3 protein: CASSLGTGFETQYF
CDR3 DNA: TGTGCCAGCAGCCTAGGGACAGGGTTCGAGACCCAGTACTTC
D gene: TRBD1
clone size: .
J gene: TRBJ2-5
V gene: TRBV7-3

CDR3 protein: CAISDLTSTGPSIIYF
CDR3 DNA: TGTGCCATCAGTGATTTGACCAGCACAGGCCCGAGCATCATATATTTT
D gene: .
clone size: .
J gene: TRBJ1-3
V gene: TRBV10-3

CDR3 protein: CAGSVAGTGGWNNEQFF
CDR3 DNA: TGTGCCGGCAGCGTAGCCGGTACGGGAGGATGGAACAATGAGCAGTTCTTC
D gene: TRBD2
clone size: .
J gene: TRBJ2-1
V gene: TRBV11-3

CDR3 protein: CASSYSPNSHYGYTF
CDR3 DNA: TGTGCCAGCAGTTACTCCCCGAACAGTCACTATGGCTACACCTTC
D gene: .
clone size: .
J gene: TRBJ1-2
V gene: TRBV6-5

CDR3 protein: CSVDDRERENYSYTF
CDR3 DNA: TGCAGCGTTGATGACAGGGAGAGGGAGAACTATAGCTACACCTTC
D gene: TRBD1
clone size: .
J gene: TRBJ1-2
V gene: TRBV29-1

CDR3 protein: CASSLGSRGETQYF
CDR3 DNA: TGTGCCAGCAGCTTAGGCTCCAGAGGAGAGACCCAGTACTTC
D gene: .
clone size: .
J gene: TRBJ2-5
V gene: TRBV7-9

CDR3 protein: CASSKAGRGNEQFF
CDR3 DNA: TGTGCCAGCAGTAAAGCGGGACGGGGCAATGAGCAGTTCTTC
D gene: TRBD2
clone size: many
J gene: TRBJ2-1
V gene: TRBV6-6

CDR3 protein: CASNVAGRESGELFF
CDR3 DNA: TGTGCCAGCAACGTAGCGGGAAGGGAGTCCGGGGAGCTGTTCTTT
D gene: TRBD2
clone size: .
J gene: TRBJ2-2
V gene: TRBV11-3

CDR3 protein: CANRSVRTSVSYNEQFF
CDR3 DNA: TGTGCCAACAGATCCGTTCGGACTAGCGTCTCTTACAATGAGCAGTTCTTC
D gene: TRBD2
clone size: once
J gene: TRBJ2-1
V gene: TRBV11-2

CDR3 protein: CSVKVDRAGDTLYF
CDR3 DNA: TGCAGCGTTAAAGTCGATCGGGCTGGAGATACGCTGTATTTT
D gene: .
clone size: .
J gene: TRBJ2-3
V gene: TRBV29-1

CDR3 protein: CASSFGLAATSSYNEQFF
CDR3 DNA: TGCGCCAGCAGCTTTGGACTAGCGGCAACCTCCTCCTACAATGAGCAGTTCTTC
D gene: TRBD2
clone size: .
J gene: TRBJ2-1
V gene: TRBV5-1

CDR3 protein: CASSDRGGLTFF
CDR3 DNA: TGTGCCAGCAGTGATAGAGGGGGCTTGACCTTCTTC
D gene: TRBD1
clone size: few
J gene: TRBJ2-1
V gene: TRBV6-4

CDR3 protein: CASRRDREDQPQHF
CDR3 DNA: TGCGCCAGCAGACGGGACAGGGAAGATCAGCCCCAGCATTTT
D gene: TRBD1
clone size: many
J gene: TRBJ1-5
V gene: TRBV10-2

CDR3 protein: CASSLVFGVSTDTQYF
CDR3 DNA: TGTGCCAGCAGCTTGGTTTTCGGGGTCAGCACAGATACGCAGTATTTT
D gene: .
clone size: few
J gene: TRBJ2-3
V gene: TRBV5-6